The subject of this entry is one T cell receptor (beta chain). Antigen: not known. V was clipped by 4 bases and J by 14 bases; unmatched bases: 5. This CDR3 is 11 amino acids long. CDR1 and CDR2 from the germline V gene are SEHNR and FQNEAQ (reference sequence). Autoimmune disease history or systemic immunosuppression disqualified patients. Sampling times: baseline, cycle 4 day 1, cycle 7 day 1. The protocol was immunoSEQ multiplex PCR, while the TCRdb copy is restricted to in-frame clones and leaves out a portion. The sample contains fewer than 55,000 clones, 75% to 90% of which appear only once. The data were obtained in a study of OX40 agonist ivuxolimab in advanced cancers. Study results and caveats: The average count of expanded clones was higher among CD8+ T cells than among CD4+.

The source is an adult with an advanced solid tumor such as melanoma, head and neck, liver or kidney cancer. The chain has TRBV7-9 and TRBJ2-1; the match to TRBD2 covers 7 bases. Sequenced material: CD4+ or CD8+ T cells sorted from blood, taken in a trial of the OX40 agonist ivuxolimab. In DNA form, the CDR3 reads TGTGCCAGCAGCTCCCGGGAGGAGGAGTTCTTC. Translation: CASSSREEEFF.